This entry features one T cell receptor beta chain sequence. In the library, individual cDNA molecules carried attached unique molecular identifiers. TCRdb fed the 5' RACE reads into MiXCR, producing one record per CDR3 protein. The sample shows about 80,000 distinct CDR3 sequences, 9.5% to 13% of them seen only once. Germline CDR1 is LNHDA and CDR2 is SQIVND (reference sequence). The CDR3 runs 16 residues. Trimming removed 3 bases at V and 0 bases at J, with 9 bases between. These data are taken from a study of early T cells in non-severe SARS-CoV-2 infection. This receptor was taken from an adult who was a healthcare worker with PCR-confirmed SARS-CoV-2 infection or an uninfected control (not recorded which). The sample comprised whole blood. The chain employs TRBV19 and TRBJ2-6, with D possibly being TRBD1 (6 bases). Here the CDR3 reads CASSMGALSGANVLTF. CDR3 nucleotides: TGTGCCAGTAGTATGGGGGCTCTCTCTGGGGCCAACGTCCTGACTTTC.